This T cell receptor (beta chain) was sequenced for a study of shared clonotypes between healthy human individuals. Clones were sequenced by immunoSEQ multiplex PCR, and TCRdb holds only the in-frame ones, with some missing. The sample has approximately 2,000,000 clones; roughly 90% are singletons. CDR3 length equals 14 residues. CDR1 is KGHSH, CDR2 LQKENI, per germline. V shed 5 bases and J shed 1 base, with 11 bases lying between them. The sample consisted of naive CD4+ T cells from PBMCs. Subset defined: CD45RA+ positively selected. The V call is TRBV18, the J call TRBJ2-5; the D gene could be TRBD1 or TRBD2 (5 bases each). The TCR comes from a man between 18 and 29 years old in good health. Some clones in this sample may be carry-over from other donors' samples. Here the CDR3 DNA reads TGTGCCAGCTCAACTCCGGGGCTCCAAGAGACCCAGTACTTC. Its translation: CASSTPGLQETQYF.